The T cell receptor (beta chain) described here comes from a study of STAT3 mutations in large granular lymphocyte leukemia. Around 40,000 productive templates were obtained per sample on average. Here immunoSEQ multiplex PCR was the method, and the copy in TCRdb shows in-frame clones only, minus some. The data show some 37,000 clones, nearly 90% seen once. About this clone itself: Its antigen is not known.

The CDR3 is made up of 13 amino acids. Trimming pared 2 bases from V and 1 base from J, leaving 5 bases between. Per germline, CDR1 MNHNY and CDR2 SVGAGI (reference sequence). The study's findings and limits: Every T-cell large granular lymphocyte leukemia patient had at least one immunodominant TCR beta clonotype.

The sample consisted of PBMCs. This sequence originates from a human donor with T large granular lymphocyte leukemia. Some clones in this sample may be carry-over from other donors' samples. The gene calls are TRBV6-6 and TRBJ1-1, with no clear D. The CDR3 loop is CASSYGGNTEAFF. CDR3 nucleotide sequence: TGTGCCAGCAGTTACGGAGGGAACACTGAAGCTTTCTTT.